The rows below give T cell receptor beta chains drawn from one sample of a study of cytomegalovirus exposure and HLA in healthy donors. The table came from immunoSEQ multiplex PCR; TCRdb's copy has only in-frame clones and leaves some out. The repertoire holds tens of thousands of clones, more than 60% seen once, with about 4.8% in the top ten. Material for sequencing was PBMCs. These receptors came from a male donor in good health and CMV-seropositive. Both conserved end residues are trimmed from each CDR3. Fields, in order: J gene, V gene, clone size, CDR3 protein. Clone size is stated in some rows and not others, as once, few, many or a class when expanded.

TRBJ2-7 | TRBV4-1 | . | ASSQAGTGIYEQY
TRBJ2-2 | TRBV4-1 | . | ASSQWAGAGELF
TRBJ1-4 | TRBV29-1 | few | SVAEGLMYEKLF
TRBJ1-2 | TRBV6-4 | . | ASRGTGNYGYT
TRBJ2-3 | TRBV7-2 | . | ASSLEGRGEDTQY
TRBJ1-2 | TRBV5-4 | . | ASTTDQGQGAGYT
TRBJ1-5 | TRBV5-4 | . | ASSADKNQPQH
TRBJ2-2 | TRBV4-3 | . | ASSQGYRDRATGELF
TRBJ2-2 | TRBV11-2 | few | ASSLDRGKEELF
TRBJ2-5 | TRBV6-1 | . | ASSENWAQGTQY
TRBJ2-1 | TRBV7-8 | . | ASSLGVVAGGRREQF
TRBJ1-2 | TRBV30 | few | AWTNSKGGYT
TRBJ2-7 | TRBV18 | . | ASSPTSRQGHSYEQY
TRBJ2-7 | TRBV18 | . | ASSGTGVYEQY
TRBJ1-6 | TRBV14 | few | ASSQRDSTNSPLH
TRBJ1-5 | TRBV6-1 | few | ASLAGIYQPQH
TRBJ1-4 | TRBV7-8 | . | ASSFGGGSWDDWPANEKLF
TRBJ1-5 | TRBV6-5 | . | ASSYTGQSNQPQH
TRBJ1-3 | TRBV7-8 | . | ASSYESGGGNTIY
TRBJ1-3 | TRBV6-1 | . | ASSESPGVSENTIY
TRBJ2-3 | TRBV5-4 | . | ASSPTSGGPGGTQY
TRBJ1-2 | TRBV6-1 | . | ASTPVTRAGGYT